This T cell receptor beta chain stems from a study of T cell responses to AZD1222 COVID-19 vaccine (dated by TCRdb to the early 2020s). Describing the broader study: AZD1222 recipients with second doses at about 4 weeks or about 12 weeks were pooled, because spike-specific TCR depth and breadth did not differ between schedules. A total of 233 trial participants underwent TCR sequencing, of whom about 200 received two doses of AZD1222 and some 25 received two doses of the MenACWY control vaccine. Trial participants were enrolled into age subgroups of 18-55, 56-69 and 70-plus years, which contained approximately 150, 28 and 58 TCR-sequenced participants, respectively.

What the study reported, not specific to this receptor: The 56-69-year group was small, and its depth increase did not reach significance, likely because of low power. Only five or six AZD1222 recipients were SARS-CoV-2 seropositive at baseline, limiting conclusions about previously exposed vaccinees. The whole spike protein was spanned by vaccine-associated CD4 TCRs, and dominant responses were seen in regions 160-218 and 743-854. After two AZD1222 doses, spike-specific TCR breadth and depth were significantly higher than at day 0 and than in MenACWY recipients. Participants were mostly white British, with more females than males. The authors suggested clonal diversity may have been underestimated. No day 14 peak-response samples were available, so repertoires were characterized only after the peak T cell response. Reportedly, almost half of the unique spike-specific TCRs recognized epitopes lying outside the regions that are mutated in the B.1.351 and B.1.1.7 variants.

The CDR3 holds 15 amino acids from the cysteine to the phenylalanine. The DNA shown is the 45-base CDR3, in frame from base 1. Cut back by 0 bases and 5 bases, the V and J ends lie 13 bases apart. Looking up the germline V gene yields CDR1 MNHEY and CDR2 SVGAGI. The time point tag for this specimen amounts to: baseline before first vaccination. Samples from vaccinated people were obtained from the UK trials COV001 and COV002, which included a single-blind randomized controlled phase 2/3 trial of AZD1222 (ChAdOx1 nCoV-19) in healthy adults. For TCRbeta chain sequencing, PBMC samples from trial participants were taken at day 0 and at day 28 after the second dose. The CDR3 regions of human TCRbeta chains were analyzed by immunosequencing. The study's own analysis went as follows. TCRs in the repertoires were compared against a reference library of SARS-CoV-2-specific TCRs that had been generated with the MIRA antigen-specificity platform. Breadth meant the fraction of unique TCRs that were SARS-CoV-2-associated, whereas depth meant the fraction of total T cells that were SARS-CoV-2-associated. Using the MIRA data, every spike-specific TCR was mapped to the spike region that the TCR reacted to and assigned to either a CD4 or a CD8 class. Log10-transformed breadth and depth values were compared by one-way ANOVA with Sidak's multiple comparisons tests. Drawn from immuneACCESS, this table holds only the in-frame rearrangements with V and J called that TCRdb kept. Clones are partly lost; checked studies trace under half to an unresolved V gene and leave the rest unexplained. Clonal size and the V and J genes are those of that table, whereas D and trimming came from the DNA. This sample has roughly 150,000 clones in its table, and approximately 94% of those were observed once. In total, the top ten clones hold more than 8% of the sample.

Details on this clone: It has no known antigen specificity. No per-base quality is available; no much larger clone lies one base away.

Recombination connected TRBV6-5 to TRBJ1-2; no confident D gene assignment can be made. This clonotype originated in an adult in good health. The material was peripheral blood, obtained on day 0 of AZD1222 vaccination. The DNA is TGTGCCAGCAGTTACTCGAGTGGCCCTGGGTATGGCTACACCTTC. Translated, it gives CASSYSSGPGYGYTF.